Listed below are T cell receptor beta chains from one sample, sequenced in a study of T-cell memory formation after mild COVID-19. TCRdb re-analysed the 5' RACE reads in MiXCR, keeping a single row per CDR3 protein. This table has about 160,000 distinct CDR3 sequences, 25% to 40% appearing once. The source material was PBMCs or a T cell subset sorted from them (not recorded which). These receptors originate from an adult woman who had mild COVID-19 (a few samples of this study predate the infection). Cell type and time point are not known. Each CDR3 is given with its conserved first and last residue. The D gene is left open where the match is weak. Not all rows give a size; the values are once, few, many and, for expanded clones, a class.

v_call	j_call	d_call	cdr3_length	clone_size	cdr3_aa	cdr3_nt
TRBV11-2	TRBJ2-7	-	13	-	CASRVSAGYEQYF	TGTGCCAGCAGGGTATCCGCGGGCTACGAGCAGTACTTC
TRBV6-1	TRBJ2-3	-	16	-	CASSERPGRTGDTQYF	TGTGCCAGCAGTGAAAGGCCAGGGCGAACGGGAGATACGCAGTATTTT
TRBV11-2	TRBJ2-1	TRBD2	16	few	CASSYRLAGDHNEQFF	TGTGCCAGCAGCTACCGACTAGCGGGGGACCACAATGAGCAGTTCTTC
TRBV7-9	TRBJ2-5	TRBD2	16	few	CASSPRGTKASLTQYF	TGTGCCAGCAGCCCCCGAGGGACTAAAGCATCGTTGACCCAGTACTTC
TRBV2	TRBJ2-3	TRBD1	16	few	CASRRVPGQGPDTQYF	TGTGCCAGCAGAAGGGTCCCGGGACAGGGGCCAGATACGCAGTATTTT
TRBV12-3/TRBV12-4	TRBJ2-7	TRBD2	16	-	CASSLGWGTSAYEQYF	TGTGCCAGCAGTTTAGGGTGGGGGACTAGCGCTTACGAGCAGTACTTC
TRBV2	TRBJ2-1	-	10	few	CACRGNEQFF	TGTGCCTGCCGGGGCAATGAGCAGTTCTTC
TRBV11-1	TRBJ2-1	TRBD1	14	once	CASSSDRIGNEQFF	TGTGCCAGCAGCTCGGACAGGATCGGCAATGAGCAGTTCTTC
TRBV20-1	TRBJ2-2	TRBD2	14	-	CSATSRLAAGELFF	TGCAGTGCTACTTCTCGTCTAGCGGCCGGGGAGCTGTTTTTT
TRBV11-2	TRBJ2-1	TRBD2	14	-	CASSLGSGVGEQFF	TGTGCCAGCAGCTTGGGTAGCGGGGTGGGTGAGCAGTTCTTC
TRBV6-6	TRBJ1-2	-	13	-	CASWPGLNYGYTF	TGTGCCAGCTGGCCAGGGCTTAACTATGGCTACACCTTC
TRBV18	TRBJ1-1	-	15	-	CASSPVGSEHTEAFF	TGTGCCAGCTCACCAGTCGGGTCAGAGCACACTGAAGCTTTCTTT
TRBV20-1	TRBJ1-1	-	14	-	CSARARSSLTEAFF	TGCAGTGCTAGAGCCCGCAGCTCTCTCACTGAAGCTTTCTTT
TRBV4-1	TRBJ2-1	-	15	-	CASSQQGSGADEQFF	TGCGCCAGCAGCCAGCAAGGTAGCGGCGCAGATGAGCAGTTCTTC
TRBV7-9	TRBJ2-3	TRBD1	14	-	CASLLQGDTDTQYF	TGTGCCAGCCTGTTACAGGGGGACACAGATACGCAGTATTTT
TRBV7-6	TRBJ2-3	TRBD2	16	-	CASSLRGAGVTDTQYF	TGTGCCAGCAGCTTAAGGGGCGCGGGGGTGACAGATACGCAGTATTTT
TRBV23-1	TRBJ2-2	-	15	few	CASSPRTEGHGELFF	TGCGCCAGCAGCCCCCGGACCGAGGGTCACGGGGAGCTGTTTTTT
TRBV2	TRBJ2-3	-	16	few	CASSEGSGTNTDTQYF	TGTGCCAGCAGCGAGGGATCCGGGACAAACACAGATACGCAGTATTTT
TRBV29-1	TRBJ1-2	-	14	few	CSVAGVGARGGYTF	TGCAGCGTTGCCGGGGTGGGGGCGCGTGGTGGCTACACCTTC
TRBV12-3/TRBV12-4	TRBJ1-5	-	14	-	CASSFMGIGQPQHF	TGTGCCAGCAGTTTTATGGGGATAGGTCAGCCCCAGCATTTT
TRBV4-2	TRBJ1-6	-	14	few	CASSQEGDESPLHF	TGTGCCAGCAGCCAAGAAGGGGACGAGTCACCCCTCCACTTT
TRBV12-3/TRBV12-4	TRBJ2-7	TRBD1	14	few	CASSFEDRGYEQYF	TGTGCCAGCAGTTTCGAGGACAGGGGCTACGAGCAGTACTTC
TRBV24-1	TRBJ1-2	TRBD1	15	few	CATSGGGTEIYGYTF	TGTGCCACCAGTGGGGGAGGGACAGAGATCTATGGCTACACCTTC
TRBV6-2/TRBV6-3	TRBJ2-2	TRBD2	15	-	CASWGLAGNTGELFF	TGTGCCAGCTGGGGACTAGCGGGGAACACCGGGGAGCTGTTTTTT
TRBV7-9	TRBJ1-5	-	14	-	CASSLDQGSQPQHF	TGTGCCAGCAGCTTAGACCAGGGGAGTCAGCCCCAGCATTTT
TRBV4-2	TRBJ2-1	-	15	-	CASSQDWETYNEQFF	TGTGCCAGCAGCCAAGATTGGGAGACATACAATGAGCAGTTCTTC
TRBV19	TRBJ2-5	TRBD1	16	few	CASSIQATGETETQYF	TGTGCCAGTAGTATTCAGGCGACAGGGGAAACAGAGACCCAGTACTTC
TRBV6-5	TRBJ2-2	TRBD2	19	-	CASSTLGLAGGPRSGELFF	TGTGCCAGCAGTACTCTCGGACTAGCGGGAGGCCCTAGGTCCGGGGAGCTGTTTTTT
TRBV29-1	TRBJ2-7	TRBD2	16	-	CSVEEGTSGGSYEQYF	TGCAGCGTTGAAGAAGGGACTAGCGGGGGGTCCTACGAGCAGTACTTC
TRBV4-3	TRBJ1-1	TRBD1	13	-	CASSQDRGQEAFF	TGCGCCAGCAGCCAAGATAGGGGACAGGAAGCTTTCTTT
TRBV12-3/TRBV12-4	TRBJ1-4	-	15	-	CASSPGDLRGEKLFF	TGTGCCAGCAGTCCAGGGGACCTGAGGGGTGAAAAACTGTTTTTT
TRBV9	TRBJ2-7	-	13	-	CASSAITEGEQYF	TGTGCCAGCAGCGCTATCACAGAAGGCGAGCAGTACTTC
TRBV2	TRBJ1-2	-	12	few	CASSEGVYGYTF	TGTGCCAGCAGTGAAGGCGTCTATGGCTACACCTTC
TRBV5-1	TRBJ2-1	-	12	few	CASSPVRNEQFF	TGCGCCAGCAGTCCCGTGAGGAATGAGCAGTTCTTC
TRBV7-9	TRBJ1-1	TRBD1	14	-	CASSHIGRGPEAFF	TGTGCCAGCAGCCACATCGGTAGGGGGCCGGAGGCTTTCTTT
TRBV25-1	TRBJ1-1	TRBD1	12	-	CASRGTGGEAFF	TGTGCCAGCAGGGGGACAGGGGGCGAAGCTTTCTTT
TRBV2	TRBJ2-5	TRBD1	15	once	CASSQRTGQRRTQYF	TGTGCCAGCAGTCAAAGGACAGGGCAGAGGAGAACCCAGTACTTC
TRBV24-1	TRBJ1-5	-	15	-	CATSDPRQVNQPQHF	TGTGCCACCAGTGATCCGCGGCAGGTCAATCAGCCCCAGCATTTT
TRBV29-1	TRBJ2-5	TRBD2	14	few	CSVELAGGRETQYF	TGCAGCGTTGAATTGGCGGGAGGGCGGGAGACCCAGTACTTC
TRBV11-3	TRBJ2-1	-	15	few	CASSSGEDTGDEQFF	TGTGCCAGCAGCTCAGGGGAGGACACAGGGGATGAGCAGTTCTTC